The entry that follows covers one T cell receptor (beta chain) sequence. Its binding antigen is unknown. Per-base quality was not reported, and no clone a single base away is much larger than it. This entry is derived from a study of graft-versus-host responses after intestinal transplantation (TCRdb year 2021). As for the study more broadly: Recipients received multivisceral, liver-intestinal, or isolated intestinal transplants. Every recipient was given anti-thymocyte globulin induction, then maintenance tacrolimus and steroids for around three years. After intestinal transplantation, graft-versus-host and host-versus-graft alloreactive T cell clones were followed in the graft, circulation and bone marrow using bulk TCR-beta CDR3 sequencing. To identify alloreactive clones, pre-transplant mixed lymphocyte reaction products were sequenced and then compared with unstimulated pre-transplant donor and recipient T cells. The cohort enrolled under 25 intestinal transplant recipients including one retransplant, and a few patients lacking pretransplant specimens were excluded. A peak of at least 4% donor T cells among recipient peripheral blood mononuclear cells was the definition used for donor T cell macrochimerism. Instead of going to the commercial service, samples from a few later patients were sequenced in-house on an Illumina MiSeq and processed with MiXCR. Findings and caveats that apply to the study as a whole: In the allografts of patients with donor T cell macrochimerism, GvH to HvG T cell clonal ratios were high. The conclusions were limited by the relatively low number and heterogeneity of the intestinal transplant patients. GvH clones turned up in recipient bone marrow, with some appearing earlier in ileal mucosa or blood, a pattern consistent with an intestinal mucosal origin. Early after transplant, peak levels of circulating GvH clones were found to be associated with declines in HvG clones.

The sample's time point, from its label and the paper: cells obtained before transplantation from donor or recipient. CD3+CD4+ and CD3+CD8+ populations were FACS-sorted from unstimulated pre-transplant donor and recipient cells taken from spleen or lymph nodes. Library method: the immunoSEQ multiplex PCR assay. In most patients, genomic DNA was isolated using the Qiagen DNeasy Blood and Tissue Kit and sent frozen to Adaptive Biotechnologies for TCR sequencing. Adaptive Biotechnologies carried out high-throughput TCR-beta CDR3 sequencing of genomic DNA for most patients. In the paper's pipeline: Adaptive's ImmunoSEQ software supplied the TCR sequencing data for around 19 patients, while MiXCR and VDJtools were used to process a few other patients. To correct CD4 versus CD8 sorting errors, sequences present in both subsets at a frequency ratio below 5:1 were removed. CDR3 nucleotide sequences shared by donor and recipient were removed because the origin of these sequences could not be assigned. At least 2-fold expansion over unstimulated cells and a minimum CFSE-low frequency of 0.002% (template counts) or 0.001% (read counts) were required for clones to be classified as alloreactive. Clones were considered mappable if detected in sequenced pre-transplant spleen, lymph node, or MLR CFSE-low populations of the donor or recipient. Cumulative frequency of alloreactive clones was calculated as a percentage of all sequences weighted by copy number. TCRdb provides this immuneACCESS table in a form limited to in-frame rearrangements. Some clones are lacking; in checked studies, under half of them reflect an unresolved V gene, and why the rest are absent is not known. That table furnishes V, J and clone size, whereas the DNA furnished D and trimming. The sample table holds 50,000 to 80,000 clones, of which 90% were seen once. 1.5% to 2% of the sample rests with the top ten.

This clonotype originated in a human donor who was the organ donor for an intestinal transplant. The source material was unstimulated CD8+ T cells sorted from spleen or lymph node cells, sampled before transplant.

The CDR3 corresponds to CASSFQSTDTQYF. The nucleotide sequence reads as follows: TGTGCCAGCAGCTTTCAGAGCACAGATACGCAGTATTTT. In this chain, TRBV7-3 is recombined with TRBJ2-3, with no D gene named confidently. V is clipped by 3 bases and J by 0 bases, and the sequence between their germline boundaries is 4 bases long. The germline V gene supplies CDR1 SGHTA and CDR2 FQGTGA. Measured from the cysteine to the phenylalanine, the CDR3 is 13 residues long. Only the CDR3 DNA is retained, 39 bases long and in frame from the first base.